This T cell receptor (beta chain) appears in the sequencing data of a study of blood T cell repertoires in COVID-19. Study-wide background: Acute and convalescent COVID-19 specimens originated in the United States, Italy and Spain.

CDR1 and CDR2 (germline): MNHEY, SVGAGI. V gave up 6 bases and J gave up 1 base, with 13 bases separating them. The CDR3 is 15 residues long. TCRdb keeps only in-frame clones here, not all; method: immunoSEQ multiplex PCR. The data show 150,000 to 200,000 clones, with 90% to 95% seen just once and 2% held by the top ten. The sequencing input was peripheral blood. The clonotype originates from a woman aged 60-75 years with COVID-19, enrolled during active disease. The V and J genes are TRBV6-5 and TRBJ2-1, with D maybe TRBD1 (6 bases). Written as DNA, the CDR3 is TGTGCCAGCAGGCAGGGGTTCGCGTCCTACAATGAGCAGTTCTTC. It yields the protein CASRQGFASYNEQFF.